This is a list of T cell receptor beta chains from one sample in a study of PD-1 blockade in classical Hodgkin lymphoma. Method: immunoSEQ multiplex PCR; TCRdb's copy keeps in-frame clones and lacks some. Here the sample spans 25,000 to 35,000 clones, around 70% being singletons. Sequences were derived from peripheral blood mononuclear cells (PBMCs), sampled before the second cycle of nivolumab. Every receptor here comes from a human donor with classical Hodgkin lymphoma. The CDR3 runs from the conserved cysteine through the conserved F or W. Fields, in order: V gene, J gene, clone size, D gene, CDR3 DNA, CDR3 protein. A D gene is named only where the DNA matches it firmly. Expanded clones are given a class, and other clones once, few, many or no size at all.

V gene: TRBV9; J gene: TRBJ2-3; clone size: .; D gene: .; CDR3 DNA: TGTGCCAGCAGCGACCGGACTTTGGGGAGCACAGATACGCAGTATTTT; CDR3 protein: CASSDRTLGSTDTQYF
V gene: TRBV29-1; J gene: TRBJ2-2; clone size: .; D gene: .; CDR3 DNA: TGCAGTTTGAGGAGGGCGGGCGGGGAGCTGTTTTTT; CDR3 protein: CSLRRAGGELFF
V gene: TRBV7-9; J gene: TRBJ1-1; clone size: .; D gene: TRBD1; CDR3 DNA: TGTGCCAGCAGCTTAGGCCAGGGGGCAGCAGCTTTCTTT; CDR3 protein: CASSLGQGAAAFF
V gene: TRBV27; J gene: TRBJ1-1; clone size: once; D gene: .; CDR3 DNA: TGTGCCAGCAGAAACACCCCGATGAACACTGAAGCTTTCTTT; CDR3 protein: CASRNTPMNTEAFF
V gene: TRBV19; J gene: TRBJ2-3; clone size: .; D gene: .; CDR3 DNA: TGTGCCAGTAGTACAGGCGGAGTGGGAGGCACAGATACGCAGTATTTT; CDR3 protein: CASSTGGVGGTDTQYF
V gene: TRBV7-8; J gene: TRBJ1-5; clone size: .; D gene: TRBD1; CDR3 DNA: TGTGCCAGCAGCTTAAGGGACAGGGATAGTCAGCCCCAGCATTTT; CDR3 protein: CASSLRDRDSQPQHF
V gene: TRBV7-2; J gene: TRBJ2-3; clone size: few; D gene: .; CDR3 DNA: TGTGCCAGCAGCTTAAAGGGGCCGGGTCCGGGGGATACGCAGTATTTT; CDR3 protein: CASSLKGPGPGDTQYF
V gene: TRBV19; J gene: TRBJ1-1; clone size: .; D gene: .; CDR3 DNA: TGTGCCAGTAGTTTCCTGACAGCCGAAGCTTTCTTT; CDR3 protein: CASSFLTAEAFF
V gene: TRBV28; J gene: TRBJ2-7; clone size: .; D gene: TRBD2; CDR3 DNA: TGTGCCAGCAGTTTAAGACTAGCGGGCGGTGTTAGGTTCTACGAGCAGTACTTC; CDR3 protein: CASSLRLAGGVRFYEQYF
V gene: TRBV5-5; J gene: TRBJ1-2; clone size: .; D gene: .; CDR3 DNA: TGTGCCAGCAGCTATGGGACCCTGGGGGGGTATGGCTACACCTTC; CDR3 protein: CASSYGTLGGYGYTF
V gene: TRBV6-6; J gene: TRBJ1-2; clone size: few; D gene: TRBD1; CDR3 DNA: TGTGCCAGCAGTCACAGGGGGCGCTCCTATGGCTACACCTTC; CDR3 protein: CASSHRGRSYGYTF
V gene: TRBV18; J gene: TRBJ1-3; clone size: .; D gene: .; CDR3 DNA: TGTGCCAGCTCAGATTCGTCTGGAAACACCATATATTTT; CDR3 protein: CASSDSSGNTIYF
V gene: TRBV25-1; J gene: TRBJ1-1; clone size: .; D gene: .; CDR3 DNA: TGTGCCAGCAGTGAAGACAGCTCTGAAGCTTTCTTT; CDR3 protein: CASSEDSSEAFF
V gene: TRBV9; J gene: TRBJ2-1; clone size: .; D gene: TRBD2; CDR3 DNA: TGTGCCAGCAGCGTTGGACTAGCGGACTACAATGAGCAGTTCTTC; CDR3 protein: CASSVGLADYNEQFF
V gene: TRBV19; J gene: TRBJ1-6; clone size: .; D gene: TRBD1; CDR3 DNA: TGTGCCAGTAGTATACTCCCGACAGGGGCTGGGGATTCACCCCTCCACTTT; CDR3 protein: CASSILPTGAGDSPLHF
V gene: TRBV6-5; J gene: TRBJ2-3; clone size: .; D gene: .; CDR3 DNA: TGTGCCAGCAGTTACAGGCTGGGGGTTAGCACAGATACGCAGTATTTT; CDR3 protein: CASSYRLGVSTDTQYF
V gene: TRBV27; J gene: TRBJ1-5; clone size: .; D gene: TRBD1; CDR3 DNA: TGTGCCAGCAGTCACCAAGGGGGCCCGTGGCAGCCCCAGCATTTT; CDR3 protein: CASSHQGGPWQPQHF
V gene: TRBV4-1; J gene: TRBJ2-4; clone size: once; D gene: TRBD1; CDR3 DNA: TGCGCCAGCAGCCAAATGGCTCAGGGGGCAAGGAACATTCAGTACTTC; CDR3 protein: CASSQMAQGARNIQYF
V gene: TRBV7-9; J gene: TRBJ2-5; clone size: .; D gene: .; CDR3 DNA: TGTGCTTTCACCGCTTCGGGGACCCAGTACTTC; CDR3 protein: CAFTASGTQYF
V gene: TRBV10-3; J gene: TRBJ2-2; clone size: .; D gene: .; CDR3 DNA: TGTGCCGTGGAGGTAACCGGGGAGCTGTTTTTT; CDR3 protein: CAVEVTGELFF
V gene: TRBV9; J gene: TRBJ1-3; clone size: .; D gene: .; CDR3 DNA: TGTGCCAGCAGCGTAGGTTCTCAGGGTGGGGACACCATATATTTT; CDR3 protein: CASSVGSQGGDTIYF
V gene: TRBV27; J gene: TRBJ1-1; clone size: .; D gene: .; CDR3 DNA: TGTGCCAGCAGTTTATCGCGAGGTTTCTCTGAAGCTTTCTTT; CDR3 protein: CASSLSRGFSEAFF
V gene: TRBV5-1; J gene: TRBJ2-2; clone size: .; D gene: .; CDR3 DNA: TGCGCCAGCAGCTTGGTAGGGGTGGTCCCCGGGGAGCTGTTTTTT; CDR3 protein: CASSLVGVVPGELFF
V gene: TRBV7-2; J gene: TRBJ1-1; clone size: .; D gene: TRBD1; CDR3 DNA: TGTGCCAGCAGCCGATCGACAGGGTACACTGAAGCTTTCTTT; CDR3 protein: CASSRSTGYTEAFF
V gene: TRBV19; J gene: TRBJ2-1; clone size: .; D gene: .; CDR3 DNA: TGTGCCAGTAGTCTACTGTCCGCTTATGAGCAGTTCTTC; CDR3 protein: CASSLLSAYEQFF
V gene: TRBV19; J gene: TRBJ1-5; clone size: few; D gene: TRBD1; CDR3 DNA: TGTGCCAGTAGTTACTTACAGGGGAAGCCCCAGCATTTT; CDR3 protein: CASSYLQGKPQHF
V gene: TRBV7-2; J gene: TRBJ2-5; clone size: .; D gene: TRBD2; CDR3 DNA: TGTGCCAGCAGCCCAGCGGGAGGGCCAAGAGAGACCCAGTACTTC; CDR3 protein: CASSPAGGPRETQYF
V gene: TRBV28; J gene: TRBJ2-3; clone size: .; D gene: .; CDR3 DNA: TGTGCCAGCAGTTTAGGTTTTCGCGCGGGAATTACCACAGATACGCAGTATTTT; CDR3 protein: CASSLGFRAGITTDTQYF
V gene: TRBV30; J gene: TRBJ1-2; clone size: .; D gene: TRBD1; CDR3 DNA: TGTGCCTGGAGTGTTAGGGGGACAGGCCATCTATGGAGCTACACCTTC; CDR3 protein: CAWSVRGTGHLWSYTF
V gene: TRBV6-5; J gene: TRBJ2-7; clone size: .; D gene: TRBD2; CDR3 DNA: TGTGCCAGCAGCCCTAGACTAGCTTTTTCCGAGCAGTACTTC; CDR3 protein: CASSPRLAFSEQYF
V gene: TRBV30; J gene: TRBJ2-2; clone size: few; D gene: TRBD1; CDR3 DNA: TGTGCCTGGAGCCGGGACAGGGTCCCAAGGTCTTCTACCGGGGAGCTGTTTTTT; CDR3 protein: CAWSRDRVPRSSTGELFF
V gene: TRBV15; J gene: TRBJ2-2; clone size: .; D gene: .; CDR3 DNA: TGTGCCACCAGCAACGGACGAGGAGGGGACACCGGGGAGCTGTTTTTT; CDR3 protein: CATSNGRGGDTGELFF
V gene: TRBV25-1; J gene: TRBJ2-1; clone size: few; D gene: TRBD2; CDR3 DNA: TGTGCCAGCAGTTTGTCTAGCGGGGCCGCGGTCGAGCAGTTCTTC; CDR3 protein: CASSLSSGAAVEQFF
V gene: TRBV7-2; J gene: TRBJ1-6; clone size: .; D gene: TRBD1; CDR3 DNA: TGTGCCAGCAGCTTAGTGCCCCGACTGGACAGGGTTGGCTCACCCCTCCACTTT; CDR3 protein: CASSLVPRLDRVGSPLHF